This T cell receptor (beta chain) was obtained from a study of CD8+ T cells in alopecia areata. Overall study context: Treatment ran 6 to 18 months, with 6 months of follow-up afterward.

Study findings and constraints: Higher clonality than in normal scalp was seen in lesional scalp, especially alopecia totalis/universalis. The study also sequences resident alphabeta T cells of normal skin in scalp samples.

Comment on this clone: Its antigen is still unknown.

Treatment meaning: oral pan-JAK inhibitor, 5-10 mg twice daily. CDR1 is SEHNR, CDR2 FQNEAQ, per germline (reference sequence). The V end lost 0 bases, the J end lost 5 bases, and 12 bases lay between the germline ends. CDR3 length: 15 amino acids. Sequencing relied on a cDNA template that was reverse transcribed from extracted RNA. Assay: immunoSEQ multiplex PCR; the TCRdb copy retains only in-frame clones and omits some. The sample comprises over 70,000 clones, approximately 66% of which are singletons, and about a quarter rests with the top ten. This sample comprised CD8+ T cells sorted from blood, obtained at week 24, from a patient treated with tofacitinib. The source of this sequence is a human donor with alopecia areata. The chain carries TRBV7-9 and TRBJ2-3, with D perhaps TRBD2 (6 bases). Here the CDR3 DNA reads TGTGCCAGCAGCTTAGCGTCTTGGGAGGAAGATACGCAGTATTTT. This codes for CASSLASWEEDTQYF. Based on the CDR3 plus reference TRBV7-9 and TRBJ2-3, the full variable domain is DTGVSQNPRHKITKRGQNVTFRCDPISEHNRLYWYRQTLGQGPEFLTYFQNEAQLEKSRLLSDRFSAERPKGSFSTLEIQRTEQGDSAMYLCASSLASWEEDTQYFGPGTRLTVL.